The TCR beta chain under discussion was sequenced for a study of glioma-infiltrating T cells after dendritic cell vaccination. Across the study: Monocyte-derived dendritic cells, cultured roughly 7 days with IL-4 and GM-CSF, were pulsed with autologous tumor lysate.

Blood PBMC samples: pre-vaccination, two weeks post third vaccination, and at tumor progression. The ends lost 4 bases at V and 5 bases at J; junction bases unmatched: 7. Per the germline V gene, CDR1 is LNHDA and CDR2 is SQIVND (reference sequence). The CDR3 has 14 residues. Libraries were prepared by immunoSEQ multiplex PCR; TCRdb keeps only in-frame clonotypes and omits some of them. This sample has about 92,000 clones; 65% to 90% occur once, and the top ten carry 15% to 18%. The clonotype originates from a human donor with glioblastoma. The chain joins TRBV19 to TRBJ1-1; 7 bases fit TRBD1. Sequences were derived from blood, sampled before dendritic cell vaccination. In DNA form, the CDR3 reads TGTGCCAGTAGTACCACCACAGGGGAGACTGAAGCTTTCTTT. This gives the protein CASSTTTGETEAFF.